This T cell receptor beta chain is drawn from a study of CD8+CD57+ T cells in acquired aplastic anemia. Background on the study: Mean DNA quantity obtained from sorted CD4+ and CD8+ cells was about 3.5 ug.

Overall study findings and caveats: Sharing between patients and controls was observed for roughly 29 CD8+ CDR3 sequences.

The template used for profiling TCR beta VDJ and CDR3 was genomic DNA. MiXCR, applied by TCRdb to the reads, yields one record per CDR3 protein. The sample consists of a few hundred thousand distinct CDR3 sequences, roughly 50% of them appearing once. V was cut by 6 bases and J by 7 bases, with 12 bases left in between. Germline lookup yields CDR1 DFQATT and CDR2 SNEGSKA (reference sequence). The CDR3 has 11 residues. As for this clonotype: Its antigen is still unknown.

Sequenced patients had shown CD8+CD57+ cell expansion by flow cytometry. At blood sampling, none of the patients had yet received therapy. The chain recombines TRBV20-1 with TRBJ1-2, with D maybe TRBD1 (5 bases). Sequences were obtained from sorted CD4+, CD8+, or CD8+CD57+ T cells (not recorded which) from PBMCs. The clonotype was recovered from a human donor with aplastic anemia. The CDR3 DNA is TGCAGTGCCGGGACGGCAGGTGGCTACACCTTC. Protein sequence: CSAGTAGGYTF.